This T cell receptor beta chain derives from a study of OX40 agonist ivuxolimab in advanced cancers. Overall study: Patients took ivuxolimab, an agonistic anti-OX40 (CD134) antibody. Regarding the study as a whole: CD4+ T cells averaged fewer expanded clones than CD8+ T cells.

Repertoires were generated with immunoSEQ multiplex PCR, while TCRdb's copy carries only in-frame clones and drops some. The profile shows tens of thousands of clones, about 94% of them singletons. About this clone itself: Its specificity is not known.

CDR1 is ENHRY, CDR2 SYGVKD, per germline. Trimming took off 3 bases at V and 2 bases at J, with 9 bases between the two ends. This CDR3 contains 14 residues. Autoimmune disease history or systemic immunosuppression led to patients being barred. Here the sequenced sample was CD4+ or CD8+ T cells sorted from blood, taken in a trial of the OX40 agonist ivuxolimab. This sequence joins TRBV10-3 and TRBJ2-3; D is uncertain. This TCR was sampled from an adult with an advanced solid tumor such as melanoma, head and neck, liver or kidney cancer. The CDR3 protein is CAISEIQTTDTQYF. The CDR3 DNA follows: TGTGCCATCAGTGAAATACAGACCACAGATACGCAGTATTTT.